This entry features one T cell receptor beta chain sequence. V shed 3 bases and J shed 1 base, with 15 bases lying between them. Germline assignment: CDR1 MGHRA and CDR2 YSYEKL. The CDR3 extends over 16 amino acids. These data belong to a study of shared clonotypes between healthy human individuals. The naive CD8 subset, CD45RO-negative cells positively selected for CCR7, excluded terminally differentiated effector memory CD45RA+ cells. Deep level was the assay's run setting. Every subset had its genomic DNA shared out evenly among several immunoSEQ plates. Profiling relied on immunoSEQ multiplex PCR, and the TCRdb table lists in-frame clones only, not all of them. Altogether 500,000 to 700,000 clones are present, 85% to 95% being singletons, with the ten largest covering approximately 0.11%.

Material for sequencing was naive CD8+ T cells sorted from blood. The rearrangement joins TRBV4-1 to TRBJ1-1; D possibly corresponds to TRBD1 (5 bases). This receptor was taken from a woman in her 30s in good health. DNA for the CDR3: TGCGCCAGCAGCCACCGCTTGGGGGATTCGAACACTGAAGCTTTCTTT. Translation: CASSHRLGDSNTEAFF.